This TCR beta chain was observed in a study of T cells in Graves' hyperthyroidism and ophthalmopathy. Whole-study findings and limits: Ophthalmopathy and stable hyperthyroidism were separated by a 13 V-J model.

This CDR3 region has 16 residues. CDR1 and CDR2 from the germline V gene are DFQATT and SNEGSKA (reference sequence). Subjects aged 18 to 65 presented with newly diagnosed hyperthyroidism of less than 2 months' duration. About this clonotype itself: Its antigen is unknown. With a much larger clone just one base away, this may be a read error.

Authors of the study amplified TCR beta CDR3 regions from RNA transcripts. A first-round RT-PCR of the TCR CDR3 used the HTBI primer set. TCRdb re-called the multiplex PCR reads with MiXCR, one entry per CDR3 protein. The sample holds approximately 600,000 distinct CDR3 sequences, under 20% seen once. V is TRBV20-1 and J is TRBJ2-1, with 12 nucleotides matching TRBD2. The sequenced sample was blood. This receptor was identified in a woman aged 25 to 39 with Graves' hyperthyroidism. Here the CDR3 DNA reads TGCAGTGCTTCCCGGACTAGCGGGACATTCTACAATGAGGAGTTCTTC. Its translation: CSASRTSGTFYNEEFF.